This T cell receptor (beta chain) is drawn from a study of T-cell reconstitution after alpha-beta-depleted transplantation in children. This clonotype turned up a few times. Unique molecular identifiers were incorporated during preparation of the TCRbeta library. From the PCR reads, TCRdb called clonotypes with MiXCR, one entry per CDR3 protein. The repertoire includes some 640,000 distinct CDR3 sequences, around 16% of them detected once, and over 0.95% sits in the top ten. V was pared by 0 bases and J by 2 bases, with 8 bases between. This CDR3 spans 14 amino acids. Germline V gene data show CDR1 as LGHNA and CDR2 as YSLEER.

This receptor was identified in a human donor who donated a stem cell graft to a child with acute myeloid leukemia. The input for sequencing was PBMCs from the stem cell graft donor, taken from the stem cell graft. J is TRBJ2-7 and V is TRBV4-3; D uncertain. The DNA for the CDR3 is TGCGCCAGCAGCCAAGATGAGGCAGCCTACGAGCAGTACTTC. This codes for CASSQDEAAYEQYF.